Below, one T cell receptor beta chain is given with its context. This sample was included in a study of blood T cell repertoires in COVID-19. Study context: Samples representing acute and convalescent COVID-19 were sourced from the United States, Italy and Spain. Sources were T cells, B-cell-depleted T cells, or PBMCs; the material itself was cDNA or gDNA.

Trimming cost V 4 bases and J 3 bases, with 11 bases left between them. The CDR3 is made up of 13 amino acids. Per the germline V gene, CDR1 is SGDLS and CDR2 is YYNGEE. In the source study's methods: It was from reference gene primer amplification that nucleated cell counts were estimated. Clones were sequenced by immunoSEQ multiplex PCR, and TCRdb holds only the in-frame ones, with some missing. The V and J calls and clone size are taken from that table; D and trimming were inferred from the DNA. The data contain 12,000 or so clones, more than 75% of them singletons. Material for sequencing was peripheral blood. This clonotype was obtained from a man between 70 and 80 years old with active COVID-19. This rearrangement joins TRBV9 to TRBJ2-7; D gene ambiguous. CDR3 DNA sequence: TGTGCCAGCAGCCATCGGTCGAACTACGAGCAGTACTTC. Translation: CASSHRSNYEQYF. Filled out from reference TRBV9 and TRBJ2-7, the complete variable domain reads DSGVTQTPKHLITATGQRVTLRCSPRSGDLSVYWYQQSLDQGLQFLIQYYNGEERAKGNILERFSAQQFPDLHSELNLSSLELGDSALYFCASSHRSNYEQYFGPGTRLTVT.